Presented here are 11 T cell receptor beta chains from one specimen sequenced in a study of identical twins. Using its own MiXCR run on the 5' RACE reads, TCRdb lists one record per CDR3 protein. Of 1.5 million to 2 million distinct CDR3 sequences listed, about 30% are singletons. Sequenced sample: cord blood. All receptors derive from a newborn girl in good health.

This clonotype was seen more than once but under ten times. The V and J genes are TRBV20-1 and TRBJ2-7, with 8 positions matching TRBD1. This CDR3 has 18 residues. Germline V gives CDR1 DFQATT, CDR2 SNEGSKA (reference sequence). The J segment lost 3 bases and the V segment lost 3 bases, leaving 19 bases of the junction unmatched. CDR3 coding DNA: TGCAGTGCTAGGTGCGCCCCGACAGGGGAGGACTACTACTACGAGCAGTACTTC. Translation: CSARCAPTGEDYYYEQYF.

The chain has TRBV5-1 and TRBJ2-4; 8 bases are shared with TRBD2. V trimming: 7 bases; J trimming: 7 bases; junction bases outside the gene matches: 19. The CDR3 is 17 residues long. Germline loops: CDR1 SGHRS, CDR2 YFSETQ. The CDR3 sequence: CASVEEKGEAGANIQYF. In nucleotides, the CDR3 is TGCGCCAGCGTAGAGGAGAAGGGAGAAGCGGGGGCGAACATTCAGTACTTC.

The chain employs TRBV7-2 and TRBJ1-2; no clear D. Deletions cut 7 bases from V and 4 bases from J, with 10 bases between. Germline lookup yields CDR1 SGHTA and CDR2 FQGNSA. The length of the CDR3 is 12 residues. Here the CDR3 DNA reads TGTGCCAGCACCCTAGGCACCTATGGCTACACCTTC. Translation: CASTLGTYGYTF.

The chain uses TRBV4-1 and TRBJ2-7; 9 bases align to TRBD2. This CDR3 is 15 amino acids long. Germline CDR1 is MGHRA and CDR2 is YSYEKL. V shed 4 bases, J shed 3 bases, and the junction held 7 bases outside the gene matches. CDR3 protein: CASSPPGLAFYEQYF. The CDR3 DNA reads TGCGCCAGCAGCCCACCAGGACTAGCGTTCTACGAGCAGTACTTC.

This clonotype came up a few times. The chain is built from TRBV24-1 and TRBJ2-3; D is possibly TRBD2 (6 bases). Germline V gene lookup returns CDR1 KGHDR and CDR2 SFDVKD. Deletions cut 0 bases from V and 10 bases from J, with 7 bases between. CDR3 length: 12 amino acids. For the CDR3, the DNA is TGTGCCACCAGTGATTTGGGGAGGTCGCAGTATTTT. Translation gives CATSDLGRSQYF.

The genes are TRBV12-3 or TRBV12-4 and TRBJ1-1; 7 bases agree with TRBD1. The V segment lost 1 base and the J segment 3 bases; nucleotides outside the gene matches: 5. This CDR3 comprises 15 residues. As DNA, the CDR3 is TGTGCCAGCAGTTTAGGGACAGGTTGGGACACTGAAGCTTTCTTT. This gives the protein CASSLGTGWDTEAFF.

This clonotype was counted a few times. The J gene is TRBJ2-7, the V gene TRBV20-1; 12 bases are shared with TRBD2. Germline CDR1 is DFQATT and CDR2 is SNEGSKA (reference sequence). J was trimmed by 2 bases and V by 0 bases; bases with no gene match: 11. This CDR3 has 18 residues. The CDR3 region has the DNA TGCAGTGCTAGAGAGACGAACCTACTAGCGGGAGGCGCCTACGAGCAGTACTTC. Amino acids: CSARETNLLAGGAYEQYF.

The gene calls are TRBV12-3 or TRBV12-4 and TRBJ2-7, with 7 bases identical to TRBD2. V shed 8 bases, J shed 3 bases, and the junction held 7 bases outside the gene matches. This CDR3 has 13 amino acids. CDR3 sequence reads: CASHGTTNYEQYF. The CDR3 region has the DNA TGTGCCAGCCACGGGACTACTAACTACGAGCAGTACTTC.

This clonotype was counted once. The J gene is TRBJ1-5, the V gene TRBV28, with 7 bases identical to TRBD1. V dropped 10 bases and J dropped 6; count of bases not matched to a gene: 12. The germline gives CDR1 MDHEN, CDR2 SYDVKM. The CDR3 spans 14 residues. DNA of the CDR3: TGTGCCACCATAGGGGGCCGGTTTGGTCAGCCCCAGCATTTT. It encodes CATIGGRFGQPQHF.

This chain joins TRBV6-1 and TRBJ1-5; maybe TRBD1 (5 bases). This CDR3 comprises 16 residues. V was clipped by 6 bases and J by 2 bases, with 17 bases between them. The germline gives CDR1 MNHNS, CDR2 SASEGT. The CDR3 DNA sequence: TGTGCCAGCAGACTTAATTCGGGACCGGGCAATCAGCCCCAGCATTTT. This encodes CASRLNSGPGNQPQHF.

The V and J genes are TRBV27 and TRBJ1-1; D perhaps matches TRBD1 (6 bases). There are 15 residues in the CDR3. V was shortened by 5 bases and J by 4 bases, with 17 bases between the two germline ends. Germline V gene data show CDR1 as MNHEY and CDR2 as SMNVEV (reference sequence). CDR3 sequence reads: CASSRNGGPVTEAFF. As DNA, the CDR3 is TGTGCCAGCAGTCGCAATGGGGGCCCGGTCACTGAAGCTTTCTTT.